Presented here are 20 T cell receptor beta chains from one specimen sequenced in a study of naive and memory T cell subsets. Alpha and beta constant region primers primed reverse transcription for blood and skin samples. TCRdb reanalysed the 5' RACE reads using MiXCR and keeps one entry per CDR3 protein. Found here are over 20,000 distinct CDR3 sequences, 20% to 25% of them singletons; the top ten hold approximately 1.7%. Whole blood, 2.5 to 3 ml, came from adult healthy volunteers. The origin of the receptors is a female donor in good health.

DNA for the CDR3: TGTGCCAGCAGGGCCACAGGCGCTCTAGGGGCCCAGTACTTC. Protein sequence: CASRATGALGAQYF. The V gene is TRBV6-5, the J gene TRBJ2-5, with D possibly matching TRBD1 (5 bases). With 6 bases removed from V and 9 bases from J, the gap between germline ends came to 20 bases. Germline V gene sequence: CDR1 MNHEY, CDR2 SVGAGI. This CDR3 comprises 14 residues.

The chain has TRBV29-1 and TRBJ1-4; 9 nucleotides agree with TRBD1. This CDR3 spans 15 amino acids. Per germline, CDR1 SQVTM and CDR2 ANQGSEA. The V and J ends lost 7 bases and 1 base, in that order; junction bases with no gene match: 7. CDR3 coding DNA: TGCAGCGCGCGGGGACAGGGAAAAACTAATGAAAAACTGTTTTTT. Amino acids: CSARGQGKTNEKLFF.

CDR3: CAIGRASGTYEQYF. The CDR3 bases are TGTGCCATCGGCAGGGCTAGCGGAACCTACGAGCAGTACTTC. The chain uses TRBV10-3 and TRBJ2-7; TRBD2 matches 7 bases. This CDR3 is 14 amino acids long. Germline CDR1 ENHRY, CDR2 SYGVKD. V shed 8 bases, J shed 2 bases, and the junction held 9 bases outside the gene matches.

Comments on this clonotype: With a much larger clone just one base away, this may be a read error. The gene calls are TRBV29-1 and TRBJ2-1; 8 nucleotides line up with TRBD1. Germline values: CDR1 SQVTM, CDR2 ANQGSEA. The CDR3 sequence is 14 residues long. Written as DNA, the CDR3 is TGCAGCGTCGAAGACAGGGGACACTGCAATGAGCAGTTCTTC. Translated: CSVEDRGHCNEQFF.

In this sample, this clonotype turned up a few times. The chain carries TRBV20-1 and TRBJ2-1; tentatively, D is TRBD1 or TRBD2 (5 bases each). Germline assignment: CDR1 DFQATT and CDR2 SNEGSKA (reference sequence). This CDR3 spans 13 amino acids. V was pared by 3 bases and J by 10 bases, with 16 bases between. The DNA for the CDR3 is TGCAGTGCTAGGGGGACCCAGCAAGTGGAGCAGTTCTTC. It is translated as CSARGTQQVEQFF.

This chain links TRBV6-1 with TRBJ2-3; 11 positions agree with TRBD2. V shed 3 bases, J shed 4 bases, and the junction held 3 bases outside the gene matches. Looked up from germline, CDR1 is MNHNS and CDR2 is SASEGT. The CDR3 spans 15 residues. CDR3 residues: CASSELAGGPDTQYF. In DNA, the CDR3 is TGTGCCAGCAGTGAGCTAGCGGGAGGCCCAGATACGCAGTATTTT.

CDR3 region: CSATALAGGEQYF. The DNA of the CDR3 is TGCAGCGCCACTGCGCTAGCGGGAGGCGAGCAGTACTTC. V gene TRBV29-1 combines with J gene TRBJ2-7; 11 bases match TRBD2. Germline CDR1 is SQVTM and CDR2 is ANQGSEA. The CDR3 sequence is 13 residues long. V shed 7 bases, J shed 6 bases, and the junction held 8 bases outside the gene matches.

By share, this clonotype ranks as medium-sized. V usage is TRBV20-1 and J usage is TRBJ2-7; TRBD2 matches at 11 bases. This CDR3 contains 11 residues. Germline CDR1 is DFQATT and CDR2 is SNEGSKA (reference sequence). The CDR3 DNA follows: TGCAGCCTAGCGGGAGGTTACGAGCAGTACTTC. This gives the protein CSLAGGYEQYF.

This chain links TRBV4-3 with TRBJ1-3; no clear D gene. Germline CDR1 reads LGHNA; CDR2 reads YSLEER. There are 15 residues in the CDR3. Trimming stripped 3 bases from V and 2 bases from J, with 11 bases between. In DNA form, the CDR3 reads TGCGCCAGCAGCCAGAACCCGGCAGCTGGAAACACCATATATTTT. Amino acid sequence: CASSQNPAAGNTIYF.

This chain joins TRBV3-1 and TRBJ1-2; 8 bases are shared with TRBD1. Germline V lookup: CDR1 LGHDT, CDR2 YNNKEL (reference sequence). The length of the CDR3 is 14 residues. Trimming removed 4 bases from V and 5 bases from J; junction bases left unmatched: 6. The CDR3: CASSPKDRVYGYTF. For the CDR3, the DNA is TGTGCCAGCAGCCCCAAGGACAGGGTGTATGGCTACACCTTC.

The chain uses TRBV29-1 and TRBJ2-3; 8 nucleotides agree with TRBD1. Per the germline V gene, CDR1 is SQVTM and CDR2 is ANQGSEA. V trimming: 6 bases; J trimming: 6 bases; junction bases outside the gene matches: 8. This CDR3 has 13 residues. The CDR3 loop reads CSVGQAQRDTQYF. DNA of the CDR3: TGCAGCGTGGGACAGGCCCAACGGGATACGCAGTATTTT.

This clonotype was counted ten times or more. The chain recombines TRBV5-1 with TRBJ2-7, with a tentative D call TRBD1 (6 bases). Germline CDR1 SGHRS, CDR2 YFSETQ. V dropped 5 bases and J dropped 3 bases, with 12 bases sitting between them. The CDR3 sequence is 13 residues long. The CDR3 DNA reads TGCGCCAGCAGTCCGGGACACCGCTACGAGCAGTACTTC. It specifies CASSPGHRYEQYF.

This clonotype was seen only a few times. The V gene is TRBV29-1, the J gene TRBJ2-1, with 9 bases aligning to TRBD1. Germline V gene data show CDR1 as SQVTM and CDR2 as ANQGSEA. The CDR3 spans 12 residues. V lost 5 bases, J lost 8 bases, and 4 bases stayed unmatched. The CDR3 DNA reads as TGCAGCGTTTGCACAGGGGGCGATGAGCAGTTCTTC. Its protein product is CSVCTGGDEQFF.

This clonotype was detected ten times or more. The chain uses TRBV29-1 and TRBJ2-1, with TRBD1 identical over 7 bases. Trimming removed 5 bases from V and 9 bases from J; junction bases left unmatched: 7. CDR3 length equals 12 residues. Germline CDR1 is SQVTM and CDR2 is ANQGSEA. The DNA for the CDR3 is TGCAGCGTTAAACAGGGGAACGGTGAGCAGTTCTTC. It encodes CSVKQGNGEQFF.

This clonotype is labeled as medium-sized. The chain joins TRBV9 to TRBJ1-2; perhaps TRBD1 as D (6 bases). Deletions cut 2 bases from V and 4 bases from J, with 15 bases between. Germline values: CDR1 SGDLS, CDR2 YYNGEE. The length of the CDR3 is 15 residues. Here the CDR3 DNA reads TGTGCCAGCAGCGTTGAGGACAGCTGGGCCTATGGCTACACCTTC. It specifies CASSVEDSWAYGYTF.

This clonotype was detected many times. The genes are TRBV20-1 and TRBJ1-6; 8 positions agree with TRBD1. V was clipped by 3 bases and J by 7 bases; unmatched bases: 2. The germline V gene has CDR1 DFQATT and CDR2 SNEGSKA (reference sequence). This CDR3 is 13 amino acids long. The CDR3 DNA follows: TGCAGTGCTAGTGCAGGGGGCAATTCACCCCTCCACTTT. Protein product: CSASAGGNSPLHF.

The DNA of the CDR3 is TGTGCCAGCAGCGTAGGCAGTAGCGGGGGCCAACAAGAGACCCAGTACTTC. Its protein product is CASSVGSSGGQQETQYF. V gene TRBV9 combines with J gene TRBJ2-5, with 9 bases that match TRBD2. Germline CDR1 SGDLS, CDR2 YYNGEE. Trimming cost V 0 bases and J 2 bases; bases outside gene matches: 8. CDR3 length: 17 residues.

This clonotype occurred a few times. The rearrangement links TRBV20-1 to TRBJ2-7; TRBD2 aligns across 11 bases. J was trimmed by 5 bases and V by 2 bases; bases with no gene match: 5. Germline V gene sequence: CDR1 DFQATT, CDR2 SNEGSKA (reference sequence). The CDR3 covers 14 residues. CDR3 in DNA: TGCAGTGCTAGATTAGCGGGAGGGCCCCACGAGCAGTACTTC. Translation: CSARLAGGPHEQYF.

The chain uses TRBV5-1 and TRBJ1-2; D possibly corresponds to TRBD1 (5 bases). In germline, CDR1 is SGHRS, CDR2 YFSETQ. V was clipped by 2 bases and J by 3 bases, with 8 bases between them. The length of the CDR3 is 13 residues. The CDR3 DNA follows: TGCGCCAGCAGCTTAGGAGGGGACTATGGCTACACCTTC. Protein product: CASSLGGDYGYTF.

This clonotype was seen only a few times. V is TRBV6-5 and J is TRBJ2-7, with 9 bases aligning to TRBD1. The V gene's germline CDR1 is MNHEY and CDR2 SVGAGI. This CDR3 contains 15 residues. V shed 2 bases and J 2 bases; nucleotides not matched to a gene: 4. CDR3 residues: CASSYRTGDPYEQYF. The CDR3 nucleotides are TGTGCCAGCAGTTACCGGACAGGGGACCCCTACGAGCAGTACTTC.